These 21 T cell receptor beta chains originate from one sample sequenced in a study of T-cell reconstitution after alpha-beta-depleted transplantation in children. TCRbeta library construction was performed incorporating unique molecular identifiers. TCRdb passed the PCR reads through MiXCR, listing each CDR3 protein once. Among some 450,000 distinct CDR3 sequences, 43% were seen once, and the ten largest hold roughly a quarter. The sample consisted of PBMCs, taken before TCRalphabeta/CD19-depleted stem cell transplant. These receptors all come from a girl under 10 years old with aplastic anemia, due to receive a stem cell transplant.

This clonotype was recorded a few times. The rearrangement links TRBV12-3 or TRBV12-4 to TRBJ1-2, with D hard to call. This CDR3 contains 13 residues. V was pared by 7 bases and J by 8 bases, with 17 bases between. The CDR3 is CASTSVRAHGYTF. The CDR3 DNA reads TGTGCCAGCACCTCGGTTAGGGCCCACGGCTACACCTTC.

This sequence joins TRBV28 and TRBJ2-7, with 12 bases lining up with TRBD1. The CDR3 length is 15 residues. J was trimmed by 7 bases and V by 6 bases; bases with no gene match: 10. CDR1 is MDHEN, CDR2 SYDVKM, per germline. CDR3 in DNA: TGTGCCAGCAGCTCCCCGGGACAGGGGGCGCGGGAGCAGTACTTC. This gives the protein CASSSPGQGAREQYF. The whole variable domain, filled in from reference TRBV28 and TRBJ2-7, reads DVKVTQSSRYLVKRTGEKVFLECVQDMDHENMFWYRQDPGLGLRLIYFSYDVKMKEKGDIPEGYSVSREKKERFSLILESASTNQTSMYLCASSSPGQGAREQYFGPGTRLTVT.

This clonotype has ten or more counts. The chain employs TRBV12-3 or TRBV12-4 and TRBJ2-4; D possibly matches TRBD1 or TRBD2 (5 bases each). The CDR3 length is 16 residues. V lost 5 bases and J lost 2, with 16 bases in between. The CDR3 DNA reads as TGTGCCAGCAGTCCGGACTCCCAGGGATCCAAAAACATTCAGTACTTC. Its protein product is CASSPDSQGSKNIQYF.

V is TRBV5-1 and J is TRBJ1-5; tentatively, D is TRBD1 (6 bases). The CDR3 consists of 15 residues. The ends were cut back, 2 bases at V and 7 bases at J, with 16 bases in the middle. Germline-derived CDR1 and CDR2 are SGHRS and YFSETQ. The CDR3 DNA sequence: TGCGCCAGCAGCTTATCCAGGGGAGGAGGGCAGCCCCAGCATTTT. It yields the protein CASSLSRGGGQPQHF.

This clonotype was recorded a few times. This sequence joins TRBV18 and TRBJ1-4; D not resolved. The CDR3 is 13 residues long. The germline V and J ends were trimmed by 0 bases and 5 bases, with 4 bases remaining between them. CDR1 and CDR2 (germline): KGHSH, LQKENI. DNA of the CDR3: TGTGCCAGCTCACCACCAAACAATGAAAAACTGTTTTTT. This codes for CASSPPNNEKLFF.

The chain joins TRBV6-1 to TRBJ2-7; 8 bases are a match to TRBD2. Germline V gene data show CDR1 as MNHNS and CDR2 as SASEGT. The CDR3 has 14 amino acids. V lost 11 bases, J lost 6 bases, and 15 bases stayed unmatched. The CDR3 region is CASADGKRGFEQYF. CDR3 in DNA: TGTGCCTCCGCCGACGGGAAGCGGGGGTTCGAGCAGTACTTC.

The rearrangement joins TRBV25-1 to TRBJ2-3; D not certain. The CDR3 is made up of 13 amino acids. Germline assignment: CDR1 MGHDK and CDR2 SYGVNS. V was trimmed by 3 bases and J by 3 bases, leaving 7 bases between them. CDR3 nucleotide sequence: TGTGCCAGCAGTGACCCCCCGACAGATACGCAGTATTTT. It yields the protein CASSDPPTDTQYF.

The rearrangement uses TRBV7-2 and TRBJ1-6; D uncertain. Per the germline V gene, CDR1 is SGHTA and CDR2 is FQGNSA. This CDR3 spans 13 amino acids. Trimming shortened V by 8 bases and J by 8 bases, and 13 bases separated the two germline ends. The CDR3 reads CASGREGHSPLHF. The CDR3 nucleotides are TGTGCCAGCGGGAGAGAGGGTCATTCACCCCTCCACTTT.

This chain joins TRBV29-1 and TRBJ2-1, with 14 bases aligning to TRBD2. The CDR3 is 16 residues long. Trimming at V came to 3 bases and at J to 0 bases, leaving 1 base not matched to a gene. Germline CDR1 SQVTM, CDR2 ANQGSEA. The CDR3 region is CSVDGTSGSSYNEQFF. The CDR3 DNA follows: TGCAGCGTTGACGGGACTAGCGGGAGCTCCTACAATGAGCAGTTCTTC.

The chain carries TRBV18 and TRBJ2-3; D remains unclear. V gave up 4 bases and J gave up 5 bases, with 13 bases separating them. The CDR3 extends over 14 amino acids. Per the germline V gene, CDR1 is KGHSH and CDR2 is LQKENI. The CDR3 bases are TGTGCCAGCTCACTCAGACCAGAACAAGATACGCAGTATTTT. Protein: CASSLRPEQDTQYF.

This rearrangement joins TRBV5-1 to TRBJ2-5; D might be TRBD2 (7 bases). Germline V gives CDR1 SGHRS, CDR2 YFSETQ. V lost 5 bases and J lost 5, with 13 bases in between. CDR3 length equals 13 residues. This CDR3 reads CASRMRGPETQYF. The CDR3 DNA reads TGCGCCAGCAGAATGCGGGGGCCCGAGACCCAGTACTTC.

The sample holds many counts of this clonotype. CDR3 DNA sequence: TGTGCCAGCAGCCCCTGGAGCGGGACAAGAGATACGCAGTATTTT. Its protein is CASSPWSGTRDTQYF. The rearrangement uses TRBV14 and TRBJ2-3; D is possibly TRBD2 (7 bases). Germline assignment: CDR1 SGHDN and CDR2 FVKESK. Trimming took 4 bases from V and 5 from J, leaving 16 bases between them. The CDR3 runs to 15 residues.

The rearrangement uses TRBV6-1 and TRBJ1-4; 7 bases fit TRBD1. Germline V gives CDR1 MNHNS, CDR2 SASEGT. CDR3 size: 15 residues. V lost 5 bases to trimming and J lost 8 bases; unmatched junction nucleotides: 11. The CDR3 coding sequence is TGTGCCAGCAGTCAGTCAGCAGGGGGTAGGGAAAAACTGTTTTTT. Translated: CASSQSAGGREKLFF.

V is TRBV7-2 and J is TRBJ1-5; 10 nucleotides align to TRBD1. CDR1 and CDR2 (germline): SGHTA, FQGNSA. This CDR3 has 16 amino acids. Trimming at V came to 1 base and at J to 6 bases, leaving 6 bases not matched to a gene. The CDR3 sequence is CASSLGLTGGSQPQHF. CDR3 sequence (DNA): TGTGCCAGCAGCTTAGGATTGACAGGGGGCAGTCAGCCCCAGCATTTT.

This chain connects TRBV20-1 to TRBJ2-7; 12 positions match TRBD2. This CDR3 is built from 15 residues. Looked up from germline, CDR1 is DFQATT and CDR2 is SNEGSKA (reference sequence). Trimming cost V 2 bases and J 3 bases; bases outside gene matches: 5. The CDR3 protein is CSARSELAGGYEQYF. The CDR3 nucleotides read TGCAGTGCTAGATCGGAACTAGCGGGGGGCTACGAGCAGTACTTC.

The chain carries TRBV20-1 and TRBJ1-3; TRBD1 matches 7 bases. Germline lookup yields CDR1 DFQATT and CDR2 SNEGSKA (reference sequence). This CDR3 has 13 residues. J lost 4 bases, V lost 6 bases, and 6 bases had no gene match. This CDR3 is CSATGVGGNTIYF. The CDR3 DNA reads TGCAGTGCCACAGGGGTGGGAGGAAACACCATATATTTT.

In DNA form, the CDR3 reads TGTGCCAGCAGTTCACTATTAGCGGAAACTAGGGATGAGCAGTTCTTC. This encodes CASSSLLAETRDEQFF. V and J are TRBV6-2 or TRBV6-3 and TRBJ2-1, with D perhaps matching TRBD2 (6 bases). The V gene's germline CDR1 is MNHEY and CDR2 SVGEGT. The ends were cut back, 4 bases at V and 8 bases at J, with 21 bases in the middle. The CDR3 is 16 residues long.

The chain uses TRBV5-1 and TRBJ1-5; 11 bases are shared with TRBD1. CDR1 is SGHRS, CDR2 YFSETQ, per germline. The CDR3 loop spans 15 amino acids. V was clipped by 3 bases and J by 7 bases; unmatched bases: 6. CDR3 loop: CASSSGQGAGQPQHF. CDR3 in DNA: TGCGCCAGCAGCTCCGGACAGGGGGCCGGGCAGCCCCAGCATTTT.

The V and J genes are TRBV20-1 and TRBJ1-5; 7 positions match TRBD1. From germline, CDR1 is DFQATT and CDR2 SNEGSKA (reference sequence). The CDR3 is 13 residues long. With 6 bases clipped from V and 3 bases from J, the junction kept 5 bases outside the gene matches. This CDR3 reads CSAQQGSNQPQHF. In DNA, the CDR3 is TGCAGTGCCCAACAGGGGTCCAATCAGCCCCAGCATTTT.

This clonotype was seen many times. This rearrangement joins TRBV20-1 to TRBJ2-1; unclear D gene. Trimming stripped 1 base from V and 9 bases from J, with 13 bases between. This CDR3 has 13 residues. The germline gives CDR1 DFQATT, CDR2 SNEGSKA (reference sequence). CDR3: CSARVDGDAEQFF. In DNA form, the CDR3 reads TGCAGTGCTAGAGTGGATGGGGATGCTGAGCAGTTCTTC.

This clonotype was seen only a few times. The V call is TRBV10-3, the J call TRBJ2-3, with 8 bases aligning to TRBD2. There are 14 residues in the CDR3. Germline CDR1 reads ENHRY; CDR2 reads SYGVKD. The J segment lost 9 bases and the V segment lost 2 bases, leaving 7 bases of the junction unmatched. The CDR3 reads CAISETGGPQTQYF. CDR3 sequence (DNA): TGTGCCATCAGTGAGACGGGGGGGCCGCAGACGCAGTATTTT.